The clone carrying this TCR beta chain came up a few times. What it recognizes is unknown. Each patient went into thyroid surgery without having received any treatment. The sample is drawn from a study of metastatic and nonmetastatic thyroid tumors. About the research overall: Repertoires of blood and of tissue (tumor or nodule) from malignant and benign thyroid patients were compared.

Whole-study findings and limits: Malignant thyroid tumors reportedly exceeded benign nodules significantly in TCR beta diversity, with the difference appearing in blood and tumor.

TCRdb reanalyzed the PCR reads with MiXCR. The table lists around 2,200 clones, approximately 9.9% of them singletons. V dropped 6 bases and J dropped 9 bases, with 18 bases sitting between them. The CDR3 spans 14 residues. Germline values: CDR1 MRHNA, CDR2 SNTAGT. Source material: tumor tissue. The sequence was collected from a female donor with papillary thyroid cancer or a benign thyroid nodule (not recorded which). Some clones in this sample may be carry-over from other donors' samples. V is TRBV6-4 and J is TRBJ2-1; TRBD2 is a possible D gene (6 bases). The CDR3 DNA reads as TGTGCCAGCAGAGTTGGCGGGGACTGGGGTGAGCAGTTCTTC. Its protein product is CASRVGGDWGEQFF.